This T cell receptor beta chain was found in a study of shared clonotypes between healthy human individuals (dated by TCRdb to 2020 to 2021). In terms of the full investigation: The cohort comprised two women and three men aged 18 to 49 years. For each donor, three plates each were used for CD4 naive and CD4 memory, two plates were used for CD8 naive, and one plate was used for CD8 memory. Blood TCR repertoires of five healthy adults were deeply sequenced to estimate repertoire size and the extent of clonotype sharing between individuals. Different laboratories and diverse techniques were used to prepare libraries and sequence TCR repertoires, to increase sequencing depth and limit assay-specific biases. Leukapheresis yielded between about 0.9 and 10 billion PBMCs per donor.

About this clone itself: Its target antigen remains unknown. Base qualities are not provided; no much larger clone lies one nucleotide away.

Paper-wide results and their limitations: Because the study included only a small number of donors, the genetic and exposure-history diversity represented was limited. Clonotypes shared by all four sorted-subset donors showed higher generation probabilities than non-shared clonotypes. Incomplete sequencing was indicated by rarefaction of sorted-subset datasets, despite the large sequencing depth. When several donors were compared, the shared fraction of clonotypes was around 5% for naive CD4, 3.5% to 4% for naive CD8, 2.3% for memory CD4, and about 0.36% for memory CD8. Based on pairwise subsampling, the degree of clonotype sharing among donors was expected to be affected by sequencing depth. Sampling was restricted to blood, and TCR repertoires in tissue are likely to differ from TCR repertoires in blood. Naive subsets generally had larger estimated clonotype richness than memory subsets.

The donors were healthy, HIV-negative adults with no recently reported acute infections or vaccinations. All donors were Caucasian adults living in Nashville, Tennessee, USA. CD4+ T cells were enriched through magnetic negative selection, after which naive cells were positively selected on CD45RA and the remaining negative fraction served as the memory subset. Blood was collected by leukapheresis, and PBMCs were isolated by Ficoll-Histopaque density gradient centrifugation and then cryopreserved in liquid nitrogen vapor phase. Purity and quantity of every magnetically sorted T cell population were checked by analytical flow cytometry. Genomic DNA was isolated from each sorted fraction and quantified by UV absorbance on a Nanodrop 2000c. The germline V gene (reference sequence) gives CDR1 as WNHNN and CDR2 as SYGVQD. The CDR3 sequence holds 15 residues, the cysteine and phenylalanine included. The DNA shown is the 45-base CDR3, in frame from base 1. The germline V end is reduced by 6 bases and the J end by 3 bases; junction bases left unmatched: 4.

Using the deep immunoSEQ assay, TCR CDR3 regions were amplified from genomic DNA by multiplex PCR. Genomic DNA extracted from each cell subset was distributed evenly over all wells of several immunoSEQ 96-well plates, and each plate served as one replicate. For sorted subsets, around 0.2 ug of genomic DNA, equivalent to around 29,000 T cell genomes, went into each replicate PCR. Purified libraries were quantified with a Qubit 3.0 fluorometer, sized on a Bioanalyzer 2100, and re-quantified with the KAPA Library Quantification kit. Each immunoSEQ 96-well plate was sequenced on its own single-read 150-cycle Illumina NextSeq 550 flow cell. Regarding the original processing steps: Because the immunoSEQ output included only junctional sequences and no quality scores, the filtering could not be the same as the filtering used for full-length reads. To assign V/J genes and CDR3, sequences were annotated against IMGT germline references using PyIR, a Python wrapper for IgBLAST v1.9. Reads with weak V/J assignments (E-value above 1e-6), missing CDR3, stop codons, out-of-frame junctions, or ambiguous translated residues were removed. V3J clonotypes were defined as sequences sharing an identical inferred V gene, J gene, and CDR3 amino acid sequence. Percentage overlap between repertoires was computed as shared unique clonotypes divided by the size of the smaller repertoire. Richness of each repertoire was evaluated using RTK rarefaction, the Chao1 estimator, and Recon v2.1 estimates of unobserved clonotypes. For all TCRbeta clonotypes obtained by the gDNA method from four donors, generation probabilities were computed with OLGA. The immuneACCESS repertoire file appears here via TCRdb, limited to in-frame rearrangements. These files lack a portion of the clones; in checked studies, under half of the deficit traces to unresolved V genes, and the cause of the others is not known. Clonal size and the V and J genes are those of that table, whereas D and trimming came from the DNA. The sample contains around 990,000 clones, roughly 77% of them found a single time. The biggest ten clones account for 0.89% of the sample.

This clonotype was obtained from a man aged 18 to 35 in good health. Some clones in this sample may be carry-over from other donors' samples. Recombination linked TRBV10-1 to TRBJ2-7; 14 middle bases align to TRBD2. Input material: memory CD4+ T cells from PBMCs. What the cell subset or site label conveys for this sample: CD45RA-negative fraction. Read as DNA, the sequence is TGCGCCAGCAGGGGGACTAGCGGGAGAGACTACGAGCAGTACTTC. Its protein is CASRGTSGRDYEQYF.